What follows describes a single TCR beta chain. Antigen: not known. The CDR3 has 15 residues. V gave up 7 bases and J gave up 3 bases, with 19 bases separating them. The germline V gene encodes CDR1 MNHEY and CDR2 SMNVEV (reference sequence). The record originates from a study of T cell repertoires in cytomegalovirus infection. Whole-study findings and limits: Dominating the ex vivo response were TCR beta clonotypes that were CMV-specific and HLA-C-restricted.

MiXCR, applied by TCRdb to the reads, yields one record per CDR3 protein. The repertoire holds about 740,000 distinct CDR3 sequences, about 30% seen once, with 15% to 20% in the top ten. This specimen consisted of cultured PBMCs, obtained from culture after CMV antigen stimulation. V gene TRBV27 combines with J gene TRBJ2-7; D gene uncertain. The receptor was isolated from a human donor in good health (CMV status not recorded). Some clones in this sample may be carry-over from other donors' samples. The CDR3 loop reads CASIPFDRVDYEQYF. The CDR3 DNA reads TGTGCCAGCATCCCGTTTGATAGGGTTGACTACGAGCAGTACTTC.